This TCR beta chain was captured by sequencing in a study of blood T cell repertoires in COVID-19. Recruits, aged about 18 to 100 years, lived in under 25 US areas. Cohort allocation depended upon clinical history that participants reported. Before being deemed recovered, Cohort 3 donors had two negative PCRs, clearance, or symptom resolution. The length of the CDR3 is 17 residues. Germline V gives CDR1 SGHVS, CDR2 FQNEAQ. The junction had 8 bases not matched to a gene; V was cut back by 0 bases and J by 6 bases. Method: immunoSEQ multiplex PCR; TCRdb's copy keeps in-frame clones and lacks some. The table records a few hundred thousand clones, 80% to 90% of them present only once.

The V call is TRBV7-8, the J call TRBJ2-3; 11 nucleotides match TRBD2. The sequencing input was PBMCs or T cells enriched from blood (not recorded which). The TCR comes from a man aged 25 to 40 who had recovered from COVID-19. The CDR3 nucleotides read TGTGCCAGCAGCTTAGCGTTGCCTAGCGGGGGGACTGATACGCAGTATTTT. It codes for CASSLALPSGGTDTQYF.